This T cell receptor (beta chain) derives from a study of Ad26.COV2.S vaccination and SARS-CoV-2 variants. Overall study findings and caveats: Substantial breadth in spike-specific CD8+ and CD4+ T cell responses was reportedly seen after vaccination. Quantification of TCR breadth and depth may have yielded underestimates of total T cell responses.

Comment on this clone: Its specificity is not known.

Some clones are missing from TCRdb's copy, which holds only in-frame ones; the method was immunoSEQ multiplex PCR. The sample records some 350,000 clones, 90% to 95% being singletons. This CDR3 region has 14 residues. V was shortened by 3 bases and J by 7 bases, with 10 bases between the two germline ends. Germline V gene data show CDR1 as SGHVS and CDR2 as FQNEAQ. The chain employs TRBV7-8 and TRBJ1-6; no clear D. The sample here was peripheral blood, taken after recovery from COVID-19. The receptor was isolated from a human donor who had recovered from COVID-19. The CDR3 DNA reads TGTGCCAGCAGCTTCCCGGGGAAGAATTCACCCCTCCACTTT. As protein: CASSFPGKNSPLHF.